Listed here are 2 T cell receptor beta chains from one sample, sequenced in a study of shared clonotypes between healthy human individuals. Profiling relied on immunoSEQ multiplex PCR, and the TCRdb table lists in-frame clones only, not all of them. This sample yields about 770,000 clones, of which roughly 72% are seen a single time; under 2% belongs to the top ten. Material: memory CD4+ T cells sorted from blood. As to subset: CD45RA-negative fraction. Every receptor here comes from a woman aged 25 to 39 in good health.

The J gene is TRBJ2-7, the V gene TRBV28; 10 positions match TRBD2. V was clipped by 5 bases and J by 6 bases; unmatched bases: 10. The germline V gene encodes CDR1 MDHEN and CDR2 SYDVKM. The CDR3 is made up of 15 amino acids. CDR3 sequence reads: CASSPLLAGRGEQYF. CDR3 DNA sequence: TGTGCCAGCAGTCCCTTACTAGCGGGAAGGGGCGAGCAGTACTTC.

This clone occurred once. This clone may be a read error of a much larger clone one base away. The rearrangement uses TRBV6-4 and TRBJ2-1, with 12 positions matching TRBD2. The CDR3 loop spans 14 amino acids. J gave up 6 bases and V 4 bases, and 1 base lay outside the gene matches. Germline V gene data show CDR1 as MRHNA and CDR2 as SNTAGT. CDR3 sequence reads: CASSGLAGVNEQFF. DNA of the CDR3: TGTGCCAGCAGTGGACTAGCGGGAGTCAATGAGCAGTTCTTC.